This entry lists 32 T cell receptor beta chains sequenced from one sample in a study of blood T cell repertoires in COVID-19. Libraries were prepared by immunoSEQ multiplex PCR; TCRdb keeps only in-frame clonotypes and omits some of them. The sample includes around 700,000 clones, about nine tenths of them seen just once. The sequenced sample consisted of peripheral blood. The receptors here all came from a woman aged 18-29 years with acute or convalescent COVID-19.

V and J are TRBV7-9 and TRBJ2-7; TRBD2 aligns across 10 bases. After removal of 6 bases from V and 0 bases from J, the junction contained 11 bases not matched to a gene. Germline V lookup: CDR1 SEHNR, CDR2 FQNEAQ (reference sequence). The CDR3 totals 17 residues. Written as DNA, the CDR3 is TGTGCCAGCAGGTCGCATAGCGGGGGGTTTAGCTCCTACGAGCAGTACTTC. Its translation is CASRSHSGGFSSYEQYF.

The chain carries TRBV9 and TRBJ2-1; 7 nucleotides align to TRBD1. Trimming cost V 0 bases and J 10 bases; bases outside gene matches: 10. CDR3 length: 15 amino acids. Germline CDR1 SGDLS, CDR2 YYNGEE. In nucleotides, the CDR3 is TGTGCCAGCAGCGTAGATGGGACAGCTAAAGGGGAGCAGTTCTTC. This sequence encodes CASSVDGTAKGEQFF.

J is TRBJ2-7 and V is TRBV11-1; D perhaps matches TRBD1 (5 bases). The CDR3 is made up of 14 amino acids. V was clipped by 1 base and J by 2 bases, with 9 bases between them. The germline V gene encodes CDR1 SGHAT and CDR2 FQDESV (reference sequence). As DNA, the CDR3 is TGTGCCAGCAGCTTAGGACAGTCGGCCTACGAGCAGTACTTC. Its protein is CASSLGQSAYEQYF.

This clone occurred once. This chain uses TRBV6-5 with TRBJ1-1, with 7 positions matching TRBD1. The V segment lost 0 bases and the J segment 7 bases; nucleotides outside the gene matches: 2. Germline CDR1 is MNHEY and CDR2 is SVGAGI. The CDR3 totals 13 residues. The CDR3 loop is CASSYSGQVEAFF. The CDR3 DNA reads as TGTGCCAGCAGTTACTCTGGACAGGTTGAAGCTTTCTTT.

The CDR3 DNA follows: TGCGCCAGCACGTACCGGGACAGGGCAGAAAAAAGTGAAGCTTTCTTT. Translating it yields CASTYRDRAEKSEAFF. The chain couples TRBV5-1 to TRBJ1-1; 9 bases are shared with TRBD1. CDR1 is SGHRS, CDR2 YFSETQ, per germline. The CDR3 sequence is 16 residues long. V was clipped by 6 bases and J by 7 bases; unmatched bases: 16.

The chain uses TRBV3-1 (or the pseudogene TRBV3-2) and TRBJ1-5; D unclear. The CDR3 length is 14 residues. Germline V lookup: CDR1 LGHDT, CDR2 YNNKEL (reference sequence). The ends were cut back, 4 bases at V and 2 bases at J, with 9 bases in the middle. The CDR3 region is CASSPLGGNQPQHF. The DNA for the CDR3 is TGTGCCAGCAGCCCTTTGGGAGGCAATCAGCCCCAGCATTTT.

The chain combines TRBV4-3 with TRBJ2-7; 10 positions agree with TRBD2. V shed 4 bases and J 3 bases; nucleotides not matched to a gene: 6. The CDR3 contains 15 residues. Germline V gene lookup returns CDR1 LGHNA and CDR2 YSLEER. The CDR3 DNA is TGCGCCAGCAGCCCCGGAGCTAGCGGGGGCTACGAGCAGTACTTC. Translating it yields CASSPGASGGYEQYF.

The rearrangement joins TRBV12-5 to TRBJ2-7; D uncertain. The CDR3 runs to 13 residues. V lost 5 bases and J 3 bases, leaving 11 bases between the germline ends. CDR1 LGHNT and CDR2 FRNRAP come from the germline V gene. The CDR3 DNA sequence: TGTGCTAGTGGTCCGAGCTTCGGCTACGAGCAGTACTTC. Amino acids: CASGPSFGYEQYF.

The chain has TRBV4-1 and TRBJ1-5; 11 nucleotides match TRBD1. V trimming: 4 bases; J trimming: 3 bases; junction bases outside the gene matches: 8. CDR1 and CDR2 from the germline V gene are MGHRA and YSYEKL. The CDR3 covers 17 residues. CDR3 sequence reads: CASSPERDRGSNQPQHF. The CDR3 DNA follows: TGCGCCAGCAGCCCCGAGAGGGACAGGGGGTCCAATCAGCCCCAGCATTTT.

V gene TRBV20-1 combines with J gene TRBJ1-2; 7 bases are shared with TRBD1. The CDR3 covers 11 residues. Germline-derived CDR1 and CDR2 are DFQATT and SNEGSKA (reference sequence). J gave up 8 bases and V 6 bases, and 6 bases lay outside the gene matches. The DNA of the CDR3 is TGCAGTGCCGACAGGGTGGGAGGCTACACCTTC. As protein: CSADRVGGYTF.

As for this clone: The same CDR3 also results from other DNA sequences found in this sample. This chain connects TRBV9 to TRBJ2-1, with D possibly being TRBD2 (7 bases). This CDR3 contains 16 residues. Trimming shortened V by 4 bases and J by 1 base, and 15 bases separated the two germline ends. CDR1 is SGDLS, CDR2 YYNGEE, per germline. CDR3 in DNA: TGTGCCAGCAGCTCGAGGGGGGGCCCGTCCTACAATGAGCAGTTCTTC. The encoded protein is CASSSRGGPSYNEQFF. Complete variable domain (other parts from reference TRBV9 and TRBJ2-1): DSGVTQTPKHLITATGQRVTLRCSPRSGDLSVYWYQQSLDQGLQFLIQYYNGEERAKGNILERFSAQQFPDLHSELNLSSLELGDSALYFCASSSRGGPSYNEQFFGPGTRLTVL.

The rearrangement joins TRBV19 to TRBJ1-6, with 8 bases aligning to TRBD1. The CDR3 length is 15 residues. V dropped 4 bases and J dropped 18; count of bases not matched to a gene: 17. The germline gives CDR1 LNHDA, CDR2 SQIVND (reference sequence). The DNA for the CDR3 is TGTGCCAGTAGTACCTTAGGGGACAGGACACGTCCAAGCCACTTT. Amino acids: CASSTLGDRTRPSHF. Complete variable domain (other parts from reference TRBV19 and TRBJ1-6): DGGITQSPKYLFRKEGQNVTLSCEQNLNHDAMYWYRQDPGQGLRLIYYSQIVNDFQKGDIAEGYSVSREKKESFPLTVTSAQKNPTAFYLCASSTLGDRTRPSHFGNGTRLTVT.

The chain combines TRBV13 with TRBJ1-3; D might be TRBD1 (5 bases). V was clipped by 4 bases and J by 2 bases, with 12 bases between them. Germline lookup yields CDR1 PRHDT and CDR2 FYEKMQ (reference sequence). The CDR3 contains 15 residues. Written as DNA, the CDR3 is TGTGCCAGCAGCTCCGACCCAGGGCCTGGAAACACCATATATTTT. Its translation is CASSSDPGPGNTIYF. Full variable domain (missing parts from reference TRBV13 and TRBJ1-3): AAGVIQSPRHLIKEKRETATLKCYPIPRHDTVYWYQQGPGQDPQFLISFYEKMQSDKGSIPDRFSAQQFSDYHSELNMSSLELGDSALYFCASSSDPGPGNTIYFGEGSWLTVV.

The chain employs TRBV4-3 and TRBJ2-1, with no clear D. Germline lookup yields CDR1 LGHNA and CDR2 YSLEER. The CDR3 loop spans 14 amino acids. The V end lost 2 bases, the J end lost 3 bases, and 8 bases lay between the germline ends. CDR3 DNA: TGCGCCAGCAGCCAATATAACAGCTACAATGAGCAGTTCTTC. It codes for CASSQYNSYNEQFF.

The table lists this clone with a few counts. V and J are TRBV10-3 and TRBJ1-2, with 11 bases fitting TRBD1. In germline, CDR1 is ENHRY, CDR2 SYGVKD. The CDR3 length is 14 residues. The J segment lost 6 bases and the V segment lost 2 bases, leaving 2 bases of the junction unmatched. The CDR3 DNA follows: TGTGCCATCAGTGAGCCGGGACAGGGGGATGGCTACACCTTC. This encodes CAISEPGQGDGYTF.

The chain carries TRBV9 and TRBJ2-3, with D perhaps TRBD1 (6 bases). The ends were cut back, 3 bases at V and 2 bases at J, with 16 bases in the middle. The CDR3 is 16 amino acids. Germline V CDR1 and CDR2: SGDLS, YYNGEE. The CDR3 here is CASSANHRESTDTQYF. CDR3 sequence (DNA): TGTGCCAGCAGCGCCAATCACAGGGAATCCACAGATACGCAGTATTTT.

This chain joins TRBV19 and TRBJ1-1; D gene unclear. Per the germline V gene, CDR1 is LNHDA and CDR2 is SQIVND (reference sequence). The CDR3 extends over 13 amino acids. Trimming removed 2 bases at V and 7 bases at J, with 11 bases between. The CDR3 sequence: CASSIINGVEAFF. In DNA, the CDR3 is TGTGCCAGTAGTATAATCAACGGGGTTGAAGCTTTCTTT.

The V gene is TRBV15, the J gene TRBJ1-6; D unresolved. V was clipped by 8 bases and J by 3 bases, with 5 bases between them. The CDR3 is 12 amino acids. Germline CDR1 LNHNV, CDR2 YYDKDF (reference sequence). The CDR3 DNA reads as TGTGCCACCGAGAACTATAATTCACCCCTCCACTTT. It translates to CATENYNSPLHF.

This sequence joins TRBV3-1 (or the pseudogene TRBV3-2) and TRBJ1-2; D possibly corresponds to TRBD1 (6 bases). The germline CDR1 and CDR2 sequences are LGHDT and YNNKEL (reference sequence). Trimming took 4 bases from V and 0 from J, leaving 9 bases between them. The CDR3 is 14 amino acids. CDR3 loop: CASSPQGSNYGYTF. The CDR3 bases are TGTGCCAGCAGCCCACAGGGTTCTAACTATGGCTACACCTTC.

This clone is a singleton in its sample. The chain combines TRBV6-5 with TRBJ2-3; D might be TRBD2 (6 bases). The CDR3 length is 15 residues. V dropped 6 bases and J dropped 4 bases, with 17 bases sitting between them. From germline, CDR1 is MNHEY and CDR2 SVGAGI. The CDR3 DNA reads as TGTGCCAGCAGGTTGGGGGGTAGATTGGCAGATACGCAGTATTTT. It yields the protein CASRLGGRLADTQYF.

Written as DNA, the CDR3 is TGTGCCAGCAGCTTAGTCGACAGGGAAGAGACCCAGTACTTC. The encoded protein is CASSLVDREETQYF. The chain couples TRBV11-1 to TRBJ2-5; 7 bases are shared with TRBD1. CDR3 length equals 14 residues. V dropped 1 base and J dropped 3; count of bases not matched to a gene: 2. CDR1 is SGHAT, CDR2 FQDESV, per germline (reference sequence).

CDR3 in amino acids: CASGLSQGLQQFF. The CDR3 DNA sequence: TGTGCTAGTGGTTTGTCCCAGGGACTCCAGCAGTTCTTC. The chain joins TRBV12-5 to TRBJ2-1; a weak D match, TRBD2 (6 bases). V was trimmed by 2 bases and J by 11 bases, leaving 13 bases between them. CDR1 is LGHNT, CDR2 FRNRAP, per germline. This CDR3 is 13 amino acids long. Combining the CDR3 with reference TRBV12-5 and TRBJ2-1 gives the whole variable domain DARVTQTPRHKVTEMGQEVTMRCQPILGHNTVFWYRQTMMQGLELLAYFRNRAPLDDSGMPKDRFSAEMPDATLATLKIQPSEPRDSAVYFCASGLSQGLQQFFGPGTRLTVL.

The chain employs TRBV12-1 and TRBJ2-3; the D call in the table, TRBD2, was not verified against the DNA. TRBV12-1 is marked as a pseudogene. The CDR3 covers 16 residues. The CDR3 bases are TGTGCCAGCAGCTTTCGGCTAGCGGGGAGCACAGATACGCAGTATTTT. Translating gives CASSFRLAGSTDTQYF.

The V gene is TRBV6-5, the J gene TRBJ1-1, with TRBD1 identical over 10 bases. Per the germline V gene, CDR1 is MNHEY and CDR2 is SVGAGI. V lost 9 bases, J lost 5 bases, and 12 bases stayed unmatched. The CDR3 consists of 15 residues. In DNA form, the CDR3 reads TGTGCCAGTAGGCCCGGACAGGGGGGATGGACTGAAGCTTTCTTT. It translates to CASRPGQGGWTEAFF.

CDR3 DNA: TGCGCCAGCAGCCTAACCATGAACACTGAAGCTTTCTTT. Amino acids: CASSLTMNTEAFF. The chain joins TRBV5-1 to TRBJ1-1; D ambiguous. The ends were cut back, 4 bases at V and 0 bases at J, with 7 bases in the middle. This CDR3 region has 13 residues. Per germline, CDR1 SGHRS and CDR2 YFSETQ.

V gene TRBV12-3 or TRBV12-4 combines with J gene TRBJ1-5; maybe TRBD1 (6 bases). V shed 3 bases and J shed 9 bases, with 12 bases lying between them. The CDR3 is 13 residues long. DNA for the CDR3: TGTGCCAGCAGTTTGGGGGCTGAGGGGCCCCAGCATTTT. Translating gives CASSLGAEGPQHF.

The rearrangement joins TRBV6-2 or TRBV6-3 to TRBJ2-1; 8 bases line up with TRBD1. CDR3 length: 15 amino acids. Trimming at V came to 2 bases and at J to 4 bases, leaving 4 bases not matched to a gene. In germline, CDR1 is MNHEY, CDR2 SVGEGT. CDR3 coding DNA: TGTGCCAGCAGTTACAGTCAGGGGGCTTACAATGAGCAGTTCTTC. It specifies CASSYSQGAYNEQFF.

The chain combines TRBV15 with TRBJ1-2; no reliable D call. The CDR3 sequence is 12 residues long. Trimming left V 9 bases short and J 8 bases short, with 16 bases between. Germline-derived CDR1 and CDR2 are LNHNV and YYDKDF (reference sequence). The CDR3 region is CATSVGPGGYTF. The DNA for the CDR3 is TGTGCCACTAGCGTGGGCCCGGGGGGCTACACCTTC.

The V gene is TRBV20-1, the J gene TRBJ1-3; no definite D call. The germline V gene encodes CDR1 DFQATT and CDR2 SNEGSKA (reference sequence). The CDR3 runs 11 residues. V was cut by 8 bases and J by 4 bases, with 9 bases left in between. As DNA, the CDR3 is TGCAGTCTGGAGGTGGGAAACACCATATATTTT. Encoded protein: CSLEVGNTIYF.

This chain joins TRBV29-1 and TRBJ1-2, with unresolved D. V was pared by 5 bases and J by 8 bases, with 9 bases between. The CDR3 has 10 amino acids. Germline-derived CDR1 and CDR2 are SQVTM and ANQGSEA. CDR3 nucleotide sequence: TGCAGCGTTTGGTCGAGCGGCTACACCTTC. Residues: CSVWSSGYTF.

This clone has a single count. The gene calls are TRBV6-5 and TRBJ1-4; 7 bases map to TRBD1. CDR1 is MNHEY and CDR2 is SVGAGI in the germline V gene. The CDR3 covers 14 residues. V trimming: 8 bases; J trimming: 7 bases; junction bases outside the gene matches: 10. CDR3 nucleotides: TGTGCCAGCGAACAGGGGATTCTAGCTGAAAAACTGTTTTTT. This sequence encodes CASEQGILAEKLFF.

This chain connects TRBV7-2 to TRBJ2-3; D remains ambiguous. There are 13 residues in the CDR3. V lost 1 base and J 6 bases, leaving 8 bases between the germline ends. Germline V gene lookup returns CDR1 SGHTA and CDR2 FQGNSA. CDR3 DNA sequence: TGTGCCAGCAGCTTAGAGATGAGGGATACGCAGTATTTT. Its translation is CASSLEMRDTQYF.